The rows below give T cell receptor beta chains drawn from one sample of a study of shared clonotypes between healthy human individuals. The repertoire was sequenced with immunoSEQ multiplex PCR; TCRdb's copy has only in-frame clones and lacks some. The sample records about 2.4 million clones, 93% being singletons. Material: naive CD4+ T cells from PBMCs. These receptor sequences come from a man between 18 and 29 years old in good health. Some clones in this sample may be carry-over from other donors' samples. Both conserved end residues are part of each CDR3. A D gene is named only where the DNA matches it firmly. Clone sizes are given selectively: once, few, many, or a class where the clone is expanded.

CDR3	DNA	size	D	V	J
CASSVGTGGDYGYTF	TGTGCCAGCAGCGTTGGGACAGGGGGCGACTATGGCTACACCTTC	once	TRBD1	TRBV7-9	TRBJ1-2
CASSRRQGSEKLFF	TGCGCCAGCAGCCGCCGGCAGGGGAGTGAAAAACTGTTTTTT	-	-	TRBV4-3	TRBJ1-4
CASSRLGVQGEKLFF	TGTGCCAGCAGCCGTCTGGGGGTACAGGGCGAAAAACTGTTTTTT	once	-	TRBV16	TRBJ1-4
CASSLEVGRTFF	TGTGCCAGCAGCTTAGAGGTCGGGAGAACTTTCTTT	-	-	TRBV7-9	TRBJ1-1
CASQSEGAPPGTDTQYF	TGTGCCAGCCAATCCGAGGGGGCCCCCCCAGGCACAGATACGCAGTATTTT	once	TRBD1	TRBV27	TRBJ2-3
CASSIGGRTWNTEAFF	TGTGCCAGTAGTATTGGGGGCAGAACTTGGAACACTGAAGCTTTCTTT	-	-	TRBV19	TRBJ1-1
CATSRVSPMDEKLFF	TGTGCCACCAGCAGAGTCAGCCCCATGGACGAAAAACTGTTTTTT	-	-	TRBV15	TRBJ1-4
CASSLGTGNAEQYF	TGTGCCAGCAGCTTAGGGACAGGGAACGCCGAGCAGTACTTC	-	TRBD1	TRBV7-9	TRBJ2-7
CASGLQRQGEVYEQYF	TGTGCTAGTGGTTTGCAGAGACAGGGGGAGGTCTACGAGCAGTACTTC	-	TRBD1	TRBV12-5	TRBJ2-7
CASSLSVSAGTGYRALQETQYF	TGTGCCAGCAGTTTATCGGTCTCCGCTGGGACAGGGTACCGGGCATTACAAGAGACCCAGTACTTC	-	TRBD1	TRBV27	TRBJ2-5
CASSAVGPGYTF	TGTGCCAGCAGCGCCGTCGGTCCCGGCTACACCTTC	-	-	TRBV5-5	TRBJ1-2
CASSIWASGRTSDTQYF	TGTGCCAGTAGTATCTGGGCTAGCGGGAGAACCTCAGATACGCAGTATTTT	-	TRBD2	TRBV19	TRBJ2-3
CASSLSRGAYEQYF	TGTGCCAGCAGCTTGTCCCGGGGGGCCTACGAGCAGTACTTC	-	TRBD2	TRBV5-5	TRBJ2-7
CASSPTRGGPGELFF	TGTGCCAGCTCACCCACCAGGGGAGGGCCCGGGGAGCTGTTTTTT	-	-	TRBV18	TRBJ2-2
CASSQRLSPMRYYGYTF	TGTGCCAGCAGCCAACGCCTGTCCCCGATGCGATACTATGGCTACACCTTC	once	-	TRBV14	TRBJ1-2
CASSRLGGVVNQPQHF	TGTGCCAGCAGTCGCCTTGGGGGGGTCGTAAATCAGCCCCAGCATTTT	once	-	TRBV6-6	TRBJ1-5
CASSWTIGTESSPLHF	TGCGCCAGCAGCTGGACGATCGGGACGGAATCTTCACCCCTCCACTTT	-	-	TRBV5-1	TRBJ1-6
CASSLAGGQIYNEQFF	TGCGCCAGCAGCTTGGCCGGGGGGCAAATCTACAATGAGCAGTTCTTC	-	-	TRBV5-1	TRBJ2-1
CASSQSGLTGSGNTIYF	TGTGCCAGCAGCCAATCCGGGTTAACAGGGTCTGGAAACACCATATATTTT	-	-	TRBV4-2	TRBJ1-3
CASSYSRTGNGNTIYF	TGTGCCAGCAGTTACTCCCGGACAGGGAACGGAAACACCATATATTTT	-	TRBD1	TRBV6-5	TRBJ1-3
CASSYWEPSYNEQFF	TGTGCCAGCAGTTACTGGGAGCCGTCCTACAATGAGCAGTTCTTC	-	-	TRBV6-5	TRBJ2-1
CASSRGSENTIYF	TGTGCCAGCAGCCGAGGTTCGGAGAACACCATATATTTT	few	-	TRBV7-9	TRBJ1-3
CASSPGRLADLSEQFF	TGTGCCAGCAGCCCAGGCCGGTTAGCGGACCTTTCGGAGCAGTTCTTC	-	-	TRBV7-9	TRBJ2-1
CASSFSSGNTEAFF	TGTGCCAGCAGCTTCAGTTCAGGGAACACTGAAGCTTTCTTT	-	-	TRBV5-4	TRBJ1-1
CASSMASWREYQETQYF	TGTGCCAGTAGTATGGCGTCGTGGCGGGAGTACCAAGAGACCCAGTACTTC	-	TRBD2	TRBV19	TRBJ2-5
CASSSPDRANYGYTF	TGTGCCAGCAGTTCCCCGGACAGGGCGAACTATGGCTACACCTTC	-	TRBD1	TRBV27	TRBJ1-2
CASSFGRGYEQYF	TGTGCCAGCAGCTTCGGCAGGGGGTACGAGCAGTACTTC	once	TRBD1	TRBV11-1	TRBJ2-7
CASGVTEAFF	TGTGCCAGTGGGGTCACTGAAGCTTTCTTT	-	-	TRBV19	TRBJ1-1
CASSMAFVTRVDGYTF	TGTGCCAGTAGTATGGCTTTCGTGACCAGGGTTGATGGCTACACCTTC	few	-	TRBV19	TRBJ1-2
CASRPPNPGANVLTF	TGTGCCAGCAGACCTCCAAACCCCGGGGCCAACGTCCTGACTTTC	-	-	TRBV28	TRBJ2-6